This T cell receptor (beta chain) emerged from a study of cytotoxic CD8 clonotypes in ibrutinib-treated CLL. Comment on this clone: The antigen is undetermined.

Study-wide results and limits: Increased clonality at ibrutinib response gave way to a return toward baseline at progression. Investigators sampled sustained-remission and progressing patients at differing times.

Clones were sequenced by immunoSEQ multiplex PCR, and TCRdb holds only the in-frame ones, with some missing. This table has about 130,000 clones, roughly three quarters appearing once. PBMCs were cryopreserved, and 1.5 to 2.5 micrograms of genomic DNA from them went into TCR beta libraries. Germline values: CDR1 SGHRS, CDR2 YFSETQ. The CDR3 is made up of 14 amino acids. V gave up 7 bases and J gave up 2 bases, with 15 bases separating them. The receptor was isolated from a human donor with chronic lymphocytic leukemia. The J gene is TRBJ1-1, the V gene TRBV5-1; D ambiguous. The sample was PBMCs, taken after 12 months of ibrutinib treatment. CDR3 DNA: TGCGCCAGCCGCCACGGGCCCGAAAACACTGAAGCTTTCTTT. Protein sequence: CASRHGPENTEAFF.